A selection of T cell receptor beta chains follows, all from one sample in a study of patients and donors after allogeneic stem cell transplantation. TCRdb re-derived calls from the RT-PCR reads in MiXCR, one entry per CDR3 protein. The sample holds some 880,000 distinct CDR3 sequences, around 17% seen once. The sample consisted of blood, either unsorted or a sorted T cell fraction (not recorded which). The receptors derive from a human donor who was either an allogeneic HSCT recipient or a stem cell or donor lymphocyte infusion donor (not recorded which). It is not recorded whose cells these are; they may come from a transplant donor. Both conserved end residues are part of each CDR3.

TRBV29-1,TRBJ2-2,14,CSVRVLAETGELFF
TRBV6-1,TRBJ1-1,16,CASSPGTGGPNTEAFF
TRBV7-2,TRBJ1-3,14,CASSLSGAANTIYF
TRBV19,TRBJ1-2,16,CASSRDSLPSNYGYTF
TRBV7-8,TRBJ2-3,14,CASSLAGKSDTQYF
TRBV5-1,TRBJ1-2,15,CASSATGVGLNGYTF
TRBV5-5,TRBJ1-4,13,CASSLGPNEKLFF
TRBV27,TRBJ2-3,16,CASSLLLALGTDTQYF
TRBV6-1,TRBJ1-1,17,CASSELKRGRVNTEAFF
TRBV2,TRBJ2-2,15,CASREYGGNTGELFF
TRBV6-5,TRBJ2-5,19,CASSYSWTSGIRAQETQYF
TRBV7-9,TRBJ2-5,13,CASSFSGDETQYF
TRBV4-3,TRBJ2-3,15,CASSLTGTRPDTQYF
TRBV3-1,TRBJ2-4,16,CASSQGGVRHKNIQYF
TRBV5-1,TRBJ2-3,15,CASSGRESGTDTQYF
TRBV29-1,TRBJ2-1,14,CSVASPRKYNEQFF
TRBV7-9,TRBJ1-6,16,CASSLTMGQASGPLHF
TRBV6-5,TRBJ1-2,17,CASSYTQTGTGDSGYTF
TRBV12-3/TRBV12-4,TRBJ1-2,11,CASSLNYGYTF
TRBV12-3/TRBV12-4,TRBJ2-3,15,CASRVTGLGTDTQYF
TRBV29-1,TRBJ1-1,14,CSAPRVGMNTEAFF
TRBV12-3/TRBV12-4,TRBJ1-2,13,CASSFGSNYGYTF
TRBV5-5,TRBJ1-1,15,CASSFRGLGDTEAFF
TRBV4-3,TRBJ2-3,15,CASSVRDTLTDTQYF